The 3 T cell receptor beta chains given below trace back to one sample, sequenced in a study of blood T cell repertoires in COVID-19. Sequencing was performed with immunoSEQ multiplex PCR; in TCRdb, only in-frame clones are kept and a portion is missing. The sample yields about 310,000 clones, approximately 86% seen once. Sequenced sample: peripheral blood. The receptor source for this set is a man in his 70s with acute or convalescent COVID-19.

The V and J genes are TRBV2 and TRBJ2-3, with 10 bases fitting TRBD1. Germline V lookup: CDR1 SNHLY, CDR2 FYNNEI. The CDR3 runs 13 residues. J was trimmed by 6 bases and V by 6 bases; bases with no gene match: 3. The CDR3 here is CASSQDRGDTQYF. CDR3 sequence (DNA): TGTGCCAGCAGCCAGGACAGGGGGGATACGCAGTATTTT.

This clone was counted a single time. The chain employs TRBV5-4 and TRBJ2-1, with a tentative D call TRBD1 (6 bases). Trimming cost V 2 bases and J 6 bases, with 9 bases left between them. The germline gives CDR1 SGHNT, CDR2 YYREEE (reference sequence). CDR3 length equals 13 residues. CDR3 protein: CASSFTGSNEQFF. As DNA, the CDR3 is TGTGCCAGCAGCTTTACAGGGAGCAATGAGCAGTTCTTC.

The rearrangement joins TRBV6-6 to TRBJ1-2, with unresolved D. Trimming took 7 bases from V and 7 from J, leaving 19 bases between them. The V gene's germline CDR1 is MNHNY and CDR2 SVGAGI (reference sequence). The CDR3 loop spans 14 amino acids. CDR3 sequence reads: CASKSWEVVFGYTF. CDR3 coding DNA: TGTGCCAGCAAATCGTGGGAGGTCGTGTTTGGCTACACCTTC.